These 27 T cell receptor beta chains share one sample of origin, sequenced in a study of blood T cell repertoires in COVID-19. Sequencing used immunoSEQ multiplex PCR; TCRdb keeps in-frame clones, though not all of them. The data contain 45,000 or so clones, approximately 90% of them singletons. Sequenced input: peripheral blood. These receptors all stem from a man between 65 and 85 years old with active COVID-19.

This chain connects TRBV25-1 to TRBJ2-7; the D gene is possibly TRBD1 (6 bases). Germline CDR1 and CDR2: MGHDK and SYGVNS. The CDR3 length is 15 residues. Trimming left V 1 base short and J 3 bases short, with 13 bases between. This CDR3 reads CASSELSRQDYEQYF. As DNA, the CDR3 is TGTGCCAGCAGTGAATTGTCCCGACAGGACTACGAGCAGTACTTC.

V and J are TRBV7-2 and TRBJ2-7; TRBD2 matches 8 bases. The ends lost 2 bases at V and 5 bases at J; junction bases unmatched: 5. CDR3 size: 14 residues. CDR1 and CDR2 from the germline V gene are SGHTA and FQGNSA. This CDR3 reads CASSLTGGADEQYF. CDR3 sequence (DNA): TGTGCCAGCAGCTTAACGGGGGGGGCCGACGAGCAGTACTTC.

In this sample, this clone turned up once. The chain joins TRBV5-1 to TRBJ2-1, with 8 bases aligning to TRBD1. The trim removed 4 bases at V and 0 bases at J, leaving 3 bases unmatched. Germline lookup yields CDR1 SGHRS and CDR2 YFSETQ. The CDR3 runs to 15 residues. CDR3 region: CASSPGQGSYNEQFF. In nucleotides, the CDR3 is TGCGCCAGCAGCCCAGGACAGGGCTCCTACAATGAGCAGTTCTTC.

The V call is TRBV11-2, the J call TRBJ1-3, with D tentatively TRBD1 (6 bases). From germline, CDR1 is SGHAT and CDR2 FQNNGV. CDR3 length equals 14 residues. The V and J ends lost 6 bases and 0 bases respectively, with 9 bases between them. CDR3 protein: CASSRDISGNTIYF. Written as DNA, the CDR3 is TGTGCCAGCAGTCGGGACATCTCTGGAAACACCATATATTTT.

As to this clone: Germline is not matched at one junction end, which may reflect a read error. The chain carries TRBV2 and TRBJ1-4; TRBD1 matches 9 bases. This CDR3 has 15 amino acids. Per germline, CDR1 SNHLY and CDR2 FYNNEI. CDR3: CAGRDRVATNEKLFF. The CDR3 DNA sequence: TGTGCCGGCAGGGACAGGGTGGCCACGAATGAAAAACTGTTTTTT.

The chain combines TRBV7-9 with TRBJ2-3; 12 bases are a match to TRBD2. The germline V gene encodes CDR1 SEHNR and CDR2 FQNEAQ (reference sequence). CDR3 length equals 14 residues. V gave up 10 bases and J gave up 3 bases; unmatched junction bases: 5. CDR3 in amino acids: CATGLAGTTDTQYF. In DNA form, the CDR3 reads TGTGCCACCGGACTAGCGGGGACGACAGATACGCAGTATTTT.

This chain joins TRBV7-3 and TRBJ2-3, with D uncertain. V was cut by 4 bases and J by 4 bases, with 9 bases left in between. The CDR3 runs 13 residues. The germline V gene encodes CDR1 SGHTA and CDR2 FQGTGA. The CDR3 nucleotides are TGTGCCAGCAGCTCATTTCATCCAGATACGCAGTATTTT. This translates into CASSSFHPDTQYF. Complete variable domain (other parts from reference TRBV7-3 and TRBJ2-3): GAGVSQTPSNKVTEKGKYVELRCDPISGHTALYWYRQSLGQGPEFLIYFQGTGAADDSGLPNDRFFAVRPEGSVSTLKIQRTERGDSAVYLCASSSFHPDTQYFGPGTRLTVL.

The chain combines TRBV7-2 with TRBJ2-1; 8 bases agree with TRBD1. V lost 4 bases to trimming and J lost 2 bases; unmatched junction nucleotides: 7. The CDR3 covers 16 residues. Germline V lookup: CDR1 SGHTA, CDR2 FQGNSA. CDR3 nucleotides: TGTGCCAGCAGCTCACAGGACAGGGTGCCCTACAATGAGCAGTTCTTC. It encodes CASSSQDRVPYNEQFF.

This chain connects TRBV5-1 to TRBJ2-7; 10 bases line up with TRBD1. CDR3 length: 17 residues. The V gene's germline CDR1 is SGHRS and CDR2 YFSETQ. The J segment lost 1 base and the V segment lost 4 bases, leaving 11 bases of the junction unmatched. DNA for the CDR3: TGCGCCAGCAGCGACACTCCGGGACAGGGGTCATCCTACGAGCAGTACTTC. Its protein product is CASSDTPGQGSSYEQYF.

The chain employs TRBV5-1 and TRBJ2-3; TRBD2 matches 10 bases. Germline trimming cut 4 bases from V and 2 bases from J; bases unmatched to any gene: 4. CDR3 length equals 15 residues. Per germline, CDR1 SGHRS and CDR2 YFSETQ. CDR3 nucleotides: TGCGCCAGCAGCATTAGCGGGGGGCCCACAGATACGCAGTATTTT. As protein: CASSISGGPTDTQYF.

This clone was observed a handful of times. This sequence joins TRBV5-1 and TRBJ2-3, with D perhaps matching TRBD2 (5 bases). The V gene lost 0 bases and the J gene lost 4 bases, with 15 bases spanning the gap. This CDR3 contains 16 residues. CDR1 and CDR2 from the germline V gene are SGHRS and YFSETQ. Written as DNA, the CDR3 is TGCGCCAGCAGCTTGGCCGTAACCCCGCGGGCAGATACGCAGTATTTT. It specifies CASSLAVTPRADTQYF.

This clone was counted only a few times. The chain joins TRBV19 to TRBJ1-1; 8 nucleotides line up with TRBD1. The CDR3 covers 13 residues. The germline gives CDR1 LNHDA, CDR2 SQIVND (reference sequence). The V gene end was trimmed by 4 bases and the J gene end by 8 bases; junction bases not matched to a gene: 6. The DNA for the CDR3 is TGTGCCAGTAGTACGACAGGGGATTTCGAAGCTTTCTTT. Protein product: CASSTTGDFEAFF.

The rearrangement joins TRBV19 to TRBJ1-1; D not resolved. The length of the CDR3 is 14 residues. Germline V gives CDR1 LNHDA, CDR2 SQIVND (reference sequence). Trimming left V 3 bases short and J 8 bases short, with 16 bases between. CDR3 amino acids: CASSMGRGASEAFF. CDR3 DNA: TGTGCCAGTAGTATGGGTCGGGGAGCTAGCGAAGCTTTCTTT.

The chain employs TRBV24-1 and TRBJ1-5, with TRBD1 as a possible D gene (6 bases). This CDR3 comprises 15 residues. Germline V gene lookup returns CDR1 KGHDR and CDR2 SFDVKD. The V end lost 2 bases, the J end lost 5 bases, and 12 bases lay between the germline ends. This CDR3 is CATSDSSQGYQPQHF. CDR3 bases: TGTGCCACCAGTGATTCAAGTCAGGGGTATCAGCCCCAGCATTTT.

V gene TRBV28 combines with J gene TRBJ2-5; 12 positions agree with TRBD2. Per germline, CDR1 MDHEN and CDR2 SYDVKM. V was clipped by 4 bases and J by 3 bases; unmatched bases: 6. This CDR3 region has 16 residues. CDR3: CASSSPGLAGEETQYF. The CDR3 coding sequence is TGTGCCAGCAGTTCACCGGGACTAGCGGGTGAAGAGACCCAGTACTTC.

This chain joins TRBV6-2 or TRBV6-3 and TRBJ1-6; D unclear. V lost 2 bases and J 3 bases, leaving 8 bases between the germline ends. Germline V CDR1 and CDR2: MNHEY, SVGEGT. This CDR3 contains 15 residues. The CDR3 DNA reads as TGTGCCAGCAGTTACGACGGGAACTATAATTCACCCCTCCACTTT. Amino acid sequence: CASSYDGNYNSPLHF.

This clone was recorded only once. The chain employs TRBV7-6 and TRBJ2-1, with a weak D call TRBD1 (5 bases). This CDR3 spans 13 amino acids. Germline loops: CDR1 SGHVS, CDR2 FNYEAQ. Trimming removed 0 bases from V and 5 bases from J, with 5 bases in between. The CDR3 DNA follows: TGTGCCAGCAGCTTAGCAGGGGACAATGAGCAGTTCTTC. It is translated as CASSLAGDNEQFF.

CDR3 sequence reads: CASSDRDRYYEQYF. The CDR3 DNA reads TGCGCCAGCAGCGACCGGGACAGATACTACGAGCAGTACTTC. The chain couples TRBV5-1 to TRBJ2-7; 7 nucleotides align to TRBD1. In germline, CDR1 is SGHRS, CDR2 YFSETQ. After removal of 4 bases from V and 3 bases from J, the junction contained 7 bases not matched to a gene. This CDR3 region has 14 residues.

CDR3 in amino acids: CASSMGTGGARGDYGYTF. CDR3 nucleotide sequence: TGTGCCAGCAGCATGGGGACCGGGGGCGCCCGGGGGGACTATGGCTACACCTTC. The rearrangement uses TRBV7-9 and TRBJ1-2; tentative D call: TRBD1 (6 bases). Trimming took 5 bases from V and 3 from J, leaving 25 bases between them. This CDR3 spans 18 amino acids. Germline V CDR1 and CDR2: SEHNR, FQNEAQ (reference sequence). The full variable domain, its missing parts supplied by reference TRBV7-9 and TRBJ1-2, is DTGVSQNPRHKITKRGQNVTFRCDPISEHNRLYWYRQTLGQGPEFLTYFQNEAQLEKSRLLSDRFSAERPKGSFSTLEIQRTEQGDSAMYLCASSMGTGGARGDYGYTFGSGTRLTVV.

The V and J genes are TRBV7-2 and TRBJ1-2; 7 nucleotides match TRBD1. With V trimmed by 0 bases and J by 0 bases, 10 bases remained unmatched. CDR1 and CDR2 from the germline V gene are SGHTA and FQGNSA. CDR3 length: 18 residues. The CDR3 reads CASSLAAFGTATNYGYTF. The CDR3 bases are TGTGCCAGCAGCTTAGCCGCCTTTGGGACAGCCACTAACTATGGCTACACCTTC.

The CDR3 loop is CASSLVQETQYF. In nucleotides, the CDR3 is TGTGCCAGCAGCTTAGTACAGGAGACCCAGTACTTC. The chain links TRBV7-9 to TRBJ2-5; no clear D. V was cut by 1 base and J by 5 bases, with 5 bases left in between. The germline V gene has CDR1 SEHNR and CDR2 FQNEAQ (reference sequence). The CDR3 sequence is 12 residues long.

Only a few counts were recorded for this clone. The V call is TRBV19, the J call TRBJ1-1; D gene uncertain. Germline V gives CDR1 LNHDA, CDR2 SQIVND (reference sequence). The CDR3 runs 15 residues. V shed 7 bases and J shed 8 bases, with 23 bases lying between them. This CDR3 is CASKISFRKTSEAFF. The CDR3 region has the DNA TGTGCCAGTAAAATAAGCTTCCGGAAGACTTCCGAAGCTTTCTTT.

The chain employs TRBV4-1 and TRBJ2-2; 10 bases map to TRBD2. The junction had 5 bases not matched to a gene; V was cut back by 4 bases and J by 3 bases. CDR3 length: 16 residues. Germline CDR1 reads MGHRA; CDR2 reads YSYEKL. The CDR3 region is CASSPLAGAYTGELFF. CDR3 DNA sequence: TGCGCCAGCAGCCCGCTAGCGGGGGCCTACACCGGGGAGCTGTTTTTT.

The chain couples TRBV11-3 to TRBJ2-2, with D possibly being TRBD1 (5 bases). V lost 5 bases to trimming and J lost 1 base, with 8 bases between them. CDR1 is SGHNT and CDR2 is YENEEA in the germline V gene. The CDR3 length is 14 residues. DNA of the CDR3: TGTGCCAGCAGCCGCGACAGGAACACCGGGGAGCTGTTTTTT. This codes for CASSRDRNTGELFF.

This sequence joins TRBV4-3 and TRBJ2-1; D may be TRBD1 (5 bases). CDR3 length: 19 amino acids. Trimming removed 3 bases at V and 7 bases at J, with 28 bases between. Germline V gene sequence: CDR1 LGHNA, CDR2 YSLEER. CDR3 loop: CASSQRFVRSGIVGNEQFF. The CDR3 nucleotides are TGCGCCAGCAGCCAGAGGTTCGTGAGGTCAGGGATAGTTGGAAATGAGCAGTTCTTC.

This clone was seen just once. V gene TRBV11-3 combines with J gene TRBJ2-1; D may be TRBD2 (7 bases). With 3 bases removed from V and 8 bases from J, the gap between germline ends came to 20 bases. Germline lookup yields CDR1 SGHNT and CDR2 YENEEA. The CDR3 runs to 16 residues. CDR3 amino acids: CASSLGGGGRYHEQFF. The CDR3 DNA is TGTGCCAGCAGCTTGGGCGGCGGGGGCAGGTACCATGAGCAGTTCTTC.

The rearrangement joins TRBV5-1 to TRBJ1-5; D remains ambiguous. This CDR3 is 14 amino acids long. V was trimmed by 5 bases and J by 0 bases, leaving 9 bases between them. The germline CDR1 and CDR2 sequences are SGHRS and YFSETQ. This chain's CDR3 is CASRKQPSNQPQHF. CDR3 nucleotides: TGCGCCAGCAGGAAACAGCCTAGCAATCAGCCCCAGCATTTT.